The 26 T cell receptor beta chains in this list originate from one sample, sequenced in a study of breast tumors, draining lymph nodes, adjacent tissues. TCRdb reprocessed the multiplex PCR reads via MiXCR and lists one record per CDR3 protein. This table has 45,000 to 65,000 distinct CDR3 sequences, 35% to 50% appearing once. The sequenced sample was breast tumor tissue. The receptors were gathered from a female donor with breast cancer. Some clones in this sample may be carry-over from other donors' samples.

The rearrangement joins TRBV12-3 or TRBV12-4 to TRBJ2-2; a weak D match, TRBD2 (6 bases). Trimming stripped 5 bases from V and 3 bases from J, with 16 bases between. The CDR3 sequence is 16 residues long. CDR3 residues: CASSPVDYGYTGELFF. The CDR3 DNA reads as TGTGCCAGCAGTCCCGTGGACTATGGCTACACCGGGGAGCTGTTTTTT.

This chain uses TRBV7-3 with TRBJ2-1, with TRBD2 identical over 11 bases. CDR1 and CDR2 (germline): SGHTA, FQGTGA. V shed 4 bases, J shed 7 bases, and the junction held 6 bases outside the gene matches. The CDR3 runs to 15 residues. CDR3 sequence (DNA): TGTGCCAGCAGCTCCGGACTAGCGGGTGGGAATGAGCAGTTCTTC. This encodes CASSSGLAGGNEQFF.

The chain links TRBV10-3 to TRBJ2-1; the match to TRBD2 covers 11 bases. Germline V CDR1 and CDR2: ENHRY, SYGVKD. The junction had 7 bases not matched to a gene; V was cut back by 9 bases and J by 6 bases. This CDR3 contains 14 residues. The CDR3 loop is CAISELAGVNEQFF. CDR3 DNA: TGTGCCATAAGCGAACTAGCGGGAGTCAATGAGCAGTTCTTC.

This clonotype was recorded at least ten times. The gene calls are TRBV10-3 and TRBJ2-1, with D uncertain. CDR3 length equals 13 residues. V lost 7 bases, J lost 6 bases, and 13 bases lay in between. Germline CDR1 is ENHRY and CDR2 is SYGVKD. The CDR3 region is CAIMPDGFNEQFF. Written as DNA, the CDR3 is TGTGCCATCATGCCGGATGGGTTCAATGAGCAGTTCTTC.

At least ten counts were recorded for this clonotype. The chain uses TRBV19 and TRBJ2-3; D is possibly TRBD2 (7 bases). The V gene's germline CDR1 is LNHDA and CDR2 SQIVND (reference sequence). This CDR3 has 15 residues. Trimming shortened V by 4 bases and J by 3 bases, and 14 bases separated the two germline ends. The CDR3 is CASSTSGGWTDTQYF. The DNA for the CDR3 is TGTGCCAGTAGTACTTCGGGGGGCTGGACAGATACGCAGTATTTT.

The genes are TRBV7-2 and TRBJ1-2; 7 nucleotides align to TRBD1. This CDR3 is built from 15 residues. The V gene's germline CDR1 is SGHTA and CDR2 FQGNSA. The ends lost 4 bases at V and 8 bases at J; junction bases unmatched: 13. The CDR3 DNA follows: TGTGCCAGCAGCTACCGGGACAGAGGGCTGTGGGGCTACACCTTC. Translated, it gives CASSYRDRGLWGYTF.

At least ten counts were recorded for this clonotype. The chain couples TRBV24-1 to TRBJ2-2; 8 bases agree with TRBD1. The CDR3 consists of 16 residues. Germline V gives CDR1 KGHDR, CDR2 SFDVKD. The J segment lost 1 base and the V segment lost 6 bases, leaving 6 bases of the junction unmatched. The CDR3 sequence: CATSNGQGWNTGELFF. Written as DNA, the CDR3 is TGTGCCACCAGTAATGGACAGGGCTGGAACACCGGGGAGCTGTTTTTT.

The chain carries TRBV7-2 and TRBJ1-6, with TRBD1 matching 10 bases. V was clipped by 5 bases and J by 10 bases; unmatched bases: 8. CDR3 length: 15 residues. The germline V gene has CDR1 SGHTA and CDR2 FQGNSA. This CDR3 is CASSTGTGEGSPLHF. The CDR3 DNA is TGTGCCAGCAGCACCGGGACAGGGGAAGGGTCACCCCTCCACTTT. The full variable domain, in which reference TRBV7-2 and TRBJ1-6 provide the parts outside the CDR3, is GAGVSQSPSNKVTEKGKDVELRCDPISGHTALYWYRQSLGQGLEFLIYFQGNSAPDKSGLPSDRFSAERTGGSVSTLTIQRTQQEDSAVYLCASSTGTGEGSPLHFGNGTRLTVT.

Regarding this clonotype: This sequence may be a read error, since a much larger clone differs from it by one base. CDR3 bases: TGTGCCAGCAGTCACTCTGGGGGAATTAATGAAGAACTGTTTTTT. This translates into CASSHSGGINEELFF. The V and J genes are TRBV6-6 and TRBJ1-4; D perhaps matches TRBD1 (5 bases). CDR3 length equals 15 residues. Germline V gene data show CDR1 as MNHNY and CDR2 as SVGAGI (reference sequence).

The chain uses TRBV24-1 and TRBJ2-2; 7 bases are shared with TRBD1. The V gene's germline CDR1 is KGHDR and CDR2 SFDVKD. The CDR3 length is 14 residues. With 4 bases clipped from V and 8 bases from J, the junction kept 6 bases outside the gene matches. The CDR3 nucleotides read TGTGCCACCAGTGACAGCAGGGGGATTGGGGAGCTGTTTTTT. Translated, it gives CATSDSRGIGELFF.

This clonotype was counted between two and nine times. A read error may explain this, as a much larger clone is one base away. The J gene is TRBJ2-2, the V gene TRBV6-1; D remains unclear. The CDR3 runs to 15 residues. The V gene lost 5 bases and the J gene lost 4 bases, with 14 bases spanning the gap. Germline V gene sequence: CDR1 MNHNS, CDR2 SASEGT. DNA for the CDR3: TGTGCCAGCAGTCAAACAGCGTTATTCACCGGGGAGCTGTTTTTT. The encoded protein is CASSQTALFTGELFF.

In this sample, this clonotype is medium-sized. This sequence joins TRBV4-2 and TRBJ2-7, with 9 bases that match TRBD2. Per germline, CDR1 LGHNA and CDR2 YNFKEQ. V was clipped by 1 base and J by 1 base; unmatched bases: 5. This CDR3 region has 16 residues. This CDR3 reads CASSQVGAGGSYEQYF. CDR3 coding DNA: TGTGCCAGCAGCCAAGTAGGAGCGGGAGGATCCTACGAGCAGTACTTC.

This clonotype came up many times. The chain joins TRBV29-1 to TRBJ2-2; the D gene is possibly TRBD2 (7 bases). Trimming pared 4 bases from V and 4 bases from J, leaving 13 bases between. The length of the CDR3 is 14 residues. Germline CDR1 is SQVTM and CDR2 is ANQGSEA. The CDR3 DNA reads TGCAGCGTTGGGGAGGGGGGGTCCACCGGGGAGCTGTTTTTT. Residues: CSVGEGGSTGELFF.

The rearrangement links TRBV7-2 to TRBJ1-6, with D perhaps TRBD1 (5 bases). V lost 5 bases, J lost 9 bases, and 14 bases lay in between. Germline CDR1 is SGHTA and CDR2 is FQGNSA. The CDR3 has 14 residues. CDR3 nucleotide sequence: TGTGCCAGCAGCCCGGGACGGGGAGGTTCACCCCTCCACTTT. Protein product: CASSPGRGGSPLHF.

V is TRBV5-6 and J is TRBJ1-1; a possible D gene is TRBD1 (5 bases). The germline V gene has CDR1 SGHDT and CDR2 YYEEEE. The CDR3 extends over 14 amino acids. Trimming removed 0 bases at V and 11 bases at J, with 17 bases between. CDR3 coding DNA: TGTGCCAGCAGCTTGGGTGTAGGACCGGGGGTGGCTTTCTTT. It encodes CASSLGVGPGVAFF.

This clonotype has a handful of counts. A much larger clone is a single base away; this may be a read error. This chain uses TRBV12-3 or TRBV12-4 with TRBJ2-1; D is unresolved. The CDR3 is made up of 13 amino acids. V was cut by 3 bases and J by 2 bases, with 5 bases left in between. In DNA form, the CDR3 reads TGTGCCAGCAGTTTCGCCGCCTACAATGAGCAGTTCTTC. Its protein is CASSFAAYNEQFF.

This clonotype was seen repeatedly, ten times or more. The V gene is TRBV7-2, the J gene TRBJ1-5; unclear D gene. CDR3 length: 13 amino acids. Trimming took 5 bases from V and 4 from J, leaving 9 bases between them. Germline V gene sequence: CDR1 SGHTA, CDR2 FQGNSA. The CDR3, as DNA: TGTGCCAGCAGCCTGACTGGGAATCAGCCCCAGCATTTT. Residues: CASSLTGNQPQHF.

The chain links TRBV30 to TRBJ1-1; D gene unclear. The CDR3 is made up of 12 amino acids. The V end lost 3 bases, the J end lost 3 bases, and 8 bases lay between the germline ends. From germline, CDR1 is GTSNPN and CDR2 SVGIG (reference sequence). DNA for the CDR3: TGTGCCTGGAGGCAGGTCGACACTGAAGCTTTCTTT. This codes for CAWRQVDTEAFF.

This clonotype occurred many times. V usage is TRBV20-1 and J usage is TRBJ2-2; TRBD1 agrees at 7 bases. CDR1 and CDR2 from the germline V gene are DFQATT and SNEGSKA (reference sequence). The V gene end was trimmed by 5 bases and the J gene end by 7 bases; junction bases not matched to a gene: 10. The length of the CDR3 is 14 residues. The CDR3 DNA is TGCAGTGCTCCAGAAGGGGGCGCTGGCGGGGAGCTGTTTTTT. Translation: CSAPEGGAGGELFF.

The sample holds many counts of this clonotype. The rearrangement links TRBV5-1 to TRBJ1-2; no firm D call. The CDR3 runs 13 residues. The V gene lost 0 bases and the J gene lost 2 bases, with 5 bases spanning the gap. Germline V gives CDR1 SGHRS, CDR2 YFSETQ. This CDR3 reads CASSLGQNYGYTF. CDR3 sequence (DNA): TGCGCCAGCAGCTTGGGCCAGAACTATGGCTACACCTTC.

This clonotype appeared a few times. V and J are TRBV11-3 and TRBJ1-1, with TRBD1 as a possible D gene (6 bases). V shed 3 bases and J shed 5 bases, with 13 bases lying between them. The V gene's germline CDR1 is SGHNT and CDR2 YENEEA. The CDR3 runs 14 residues. The DNA for the CDR3 is TGTGCCAGCAGCTTTACAGGGCGAGGGACTGAAGCTTTCTTT. This codes for CASSFTGRGTEAFF.

Regarding this clonotype: The junction does not match germline at one end; this may be a read error. The chain combines TRBV7-6 with TRBJ2-1, with 10 positions matching TRBD2. Germline loops: CDR1 SGHVS, CDR2 FNYEAQ. This CDR3 has 15 amino acids. Written as DNA, the CDR3 is TGTGCCAGCAGCTTAGTTAGCGGGAGGTCGGATGGGCAGCTCTTC. Its translation is CASSLVSGRSDGQLF. Combining the CDR3 with reference TRBV7-6 and TRBJ2-1 gives the whole variable domain GAGVSQSPRYKVTKRGQDVALRCDPISGHVSLYWYRQALGQGPEFLTYFNYEAQQDKSGLPNDRFSAERPEGSISTLTIQRTEQRDSAMYRCASSLVSGRSDGQLFGPGTRLTVL.

This clonotype was observed a single time. Given a much more abundant clone one base away, this may be a read error. The chain carries TRBV20-1 and TRBJ2-7, with D possibly matching TRBD2 (6 bases). CDR3 length equals 14 residues. Germline V gene data show CDR1 as DFQATT and CDR2 as SNEGSKA (reference sequence). CDR3 sequence (DNA): TGCAGTGCTAGGTCGGGGGAGAGCTCCTCCGAGCAGTACTTC. Translation gives CSARSGESSSEQYF.

The chain recombines TRBV11-3 with TRBJ1-4; D uncertain. Germline V gives CDR1 SGHNT, CDR2 YENEEA. CDR3 length: 15 residues. V lost 8 bases to trimming and J lost 8 bases, with 21 bases between them. CDR3 nucleotides: TGTGCCAGCGGCAAACCGGGTGGTGGTATGGAAAAACTGTTTTTT. Translated, it gives CASGKPGGGMEKLFF. Variable domain in full (rest from reference TRBV11-3 and TRBJ1-4): EAGVVQSPRYKIIEKKQPVAFWCNPISGHNTLYWYLQNLGQGPELLIRYENEEAVDDSQLPKDRFSAERLKGVDSTLKIQPAELGDSAVYLCASGKPGGGMEKLFFGSGTQLSVL.

This clonotype was observed many times. This may be a read error: a much more frequent sequence differs by one nucleotide. This chain joins TRBV6-1 and TRBJ2-3; 8 nucleotides line up with TRBD2. V was pared by 6 bases and J by 0 bases, with 5 bases of the junction left unmatched. The CDR3 runs 15 residues. Germline assignment: CDR1 MNHNS and CDR2 SASEGT. CDR3 sequence (DNA): TGTGCCAGCAGACGGGGGGGGACTAGCACAGATACGCAGTATTTT. Translated: CASRRGGTSTDTQYF.

This clonotype has a count of ten or more. The chain recombines TRBV20-1 with TRBJ1-2; TRBD1 matches 7 bases. Germline assignment: CDR1 DFQATT and CDR2 SNEGSKA (reference sequence). The V segment lost 5 bases and the J segment 4 bases; nucleotides outside the gene matches: 7. The CDR3 is 13 amino acids. CDR3 protein: CSALGGQIYGYTF. As DNA, the CDR3 is TGCAGTGCTCTTGGGGGACAGATCTATGGCTACACCTTC.